The present entry profiles one T cell receptor beta chain with its context. This clonotype was recorded once. Its cognate antigen has yet to be identified. The input lacks base qualities; no much larger clone sits a single base away. TCR beta repertoires were profiled from peripheral blood of 10 to 15 young patients with multiple sclerosis to demonstrate the VDJtools post-analysis software. Multiple sclerosis patients were children and adolescents aged about 6 to 16 years. These data originate in a study of post-analysis software for immune sequencing data (dated by TCRdb to between 2014 and 2016). Background for the entire study: Recorded disease courses included relapsing-remitting, secondary progressive and progressive-relapsing multiple sclerosis, with some patients lacking subtype annotation. A subset of samples was prepared in parallel using single-end sample barcoding, then pooled and co-amplified after Illumina adapter ligation. Patient repertoires were compared against about twelve previously published healthy control repertoires from donors aged about 6 to 28 years.

Overall study results and their limits: Significantly lower normalized Chao1 diversity was found in multiple sclerosis patients than in controls, suggesting substantial peripheral T-cell clonal expansion. Strong co-clustering of samples prepared in the same batch was shown by direct clustering with F measure, prompting a batch-effect correction. The multiple sclerosis patient group was slightly younger than the control group.

The library was obtained by PCR. For sequencing, an Illumina HiSeq 2500 was employed. To reduce PCR and sequencing biases, unique molecular identifiers were built into the TCR beta cDNA libraries. Every 1 to 10 million input T cells yielded around 500,000 cDNA molecules, meaning each molecule approximated one T cell. The patient libraries were prepared and sequenced using the same protocol as the earlier healthy control dataset. Within a given batch, samples were prepared together, multiplexed and sequenced on the same HiSeq lane. Regarding the original processing steps: Raw barcoded reads were processed with MIGEC, discarding single-read molecular identifier groups before consensus assembly and CDR3 extraction. VDJtools was used for post-analysis of the clonotype tables, and diversity was normalized by down-sampling every dataset to the size of the smallest sample. Repertoire overlap clustering matched CDR3 amino acid but not nucleotide sequences to correct batch-related cross-sample contamination. The public reads were reanalyzed by TCRdb: fastp trimming at Q25, MiXCR alignment, in-frame beta chains only. Here each entry gathers all rows of one CDR3 protein and keeps the most common genes and DNA. In this record, the V and J calls reflect TCRdb's handling and not the investigators' own analysis. This sample holds roughly 620,000 distinct CDR3 sequences; roughly 46% were observed only once. Under 2% of the sample belongs to the ten largest clones.

This TCR was recovered from a girl between 5 and 17 years old with multiple sclerosis. Sequencing was carried out using blood.

The DNA sequence is TGTGCCAGCAGGCTTACTAGCGGTTACGAGCAGTTCTTC. It translates as CASRLTSGYEQFF. The sequence links TRBV12-3 or TRBV12-4 to TRBJ2-1; 8 junctional bases match TRBD2. For this chain, trimming is 6 bases at the V end and 10 bases at the J end, and the number of junction bases without a gene match is 8. Its CDR3 holds 13 amino acids, cysteine through phenylalanine. Only the CDR3 DNA is retained, 39 bases long and in frame from the first base.